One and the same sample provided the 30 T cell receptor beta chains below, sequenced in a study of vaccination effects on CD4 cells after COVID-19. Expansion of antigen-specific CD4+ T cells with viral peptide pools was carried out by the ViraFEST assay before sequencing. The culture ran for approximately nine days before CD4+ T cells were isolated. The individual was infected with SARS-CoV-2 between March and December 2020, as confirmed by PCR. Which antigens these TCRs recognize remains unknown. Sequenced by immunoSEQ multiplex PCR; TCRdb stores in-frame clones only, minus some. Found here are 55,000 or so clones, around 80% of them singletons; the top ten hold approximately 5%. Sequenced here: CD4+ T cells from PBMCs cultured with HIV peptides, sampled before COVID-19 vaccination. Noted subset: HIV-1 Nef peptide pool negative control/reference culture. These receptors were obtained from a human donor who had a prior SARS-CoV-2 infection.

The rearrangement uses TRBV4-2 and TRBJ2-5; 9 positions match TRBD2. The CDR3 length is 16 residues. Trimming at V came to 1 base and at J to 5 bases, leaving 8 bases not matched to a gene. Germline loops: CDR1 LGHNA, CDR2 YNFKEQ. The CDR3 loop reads CASSQVIAGVAETQYF. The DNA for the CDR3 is TGTGCCAGCAGCCAAGTAATAGCGGGAGTCGCGGAGACCCAGTACTTC.

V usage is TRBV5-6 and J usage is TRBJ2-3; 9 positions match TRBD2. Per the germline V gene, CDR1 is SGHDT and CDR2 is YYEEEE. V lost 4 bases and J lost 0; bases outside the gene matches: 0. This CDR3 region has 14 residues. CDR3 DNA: TGTGCCAGCAGCGGACTAGCGAGCACAGATACGCAGTATTTT. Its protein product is CASSGLASTDTQYF. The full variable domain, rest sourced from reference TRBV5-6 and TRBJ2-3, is DAGVTQSPTHLIKTRGQQVTLRCSPKSGHDTVSWYQQALGQGPQFIFQYYEEEERQRGNFPDRFSGHQFPNYSSELNVNALLLGDSALYLCASSGLASTDTQYFGPGTRLTVL.

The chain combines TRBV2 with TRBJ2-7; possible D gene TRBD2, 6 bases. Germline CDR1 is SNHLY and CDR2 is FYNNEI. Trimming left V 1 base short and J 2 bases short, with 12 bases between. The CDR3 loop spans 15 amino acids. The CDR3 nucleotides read TGTGCCAGCAGTGAAGGACCCGGGAGTACCTACGAGCAGTACTTC. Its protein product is CASSEGPGSTYEQYF.

CDR3 region: CASSQDWLAAGELFF. Written as DNA, the CDR3 is TGCGCCAGCAGCCAAGATTGGCTAGCTGCCGGGGAGCTGTTTTTT. This rearrangement joins TRBV4-3 to TRBJ2-2; weak D call: TRBD2 (5 bases). The CDR3 has 15 amino acids. The V gene's germline CDR1 is LGHNA and CDR2 YSLEER. V lost 0 bases and J lost 6, with 11 bases in between.

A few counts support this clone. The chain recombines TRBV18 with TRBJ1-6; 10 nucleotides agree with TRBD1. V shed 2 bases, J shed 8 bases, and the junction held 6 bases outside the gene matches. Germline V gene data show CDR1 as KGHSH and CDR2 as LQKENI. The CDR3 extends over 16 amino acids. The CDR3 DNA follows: TGTGCCAGCTCACCAGACAGGGGGCCCCATTATTCACCCCTCCACTTT. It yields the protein CASSPDRGPHYSPLHF.

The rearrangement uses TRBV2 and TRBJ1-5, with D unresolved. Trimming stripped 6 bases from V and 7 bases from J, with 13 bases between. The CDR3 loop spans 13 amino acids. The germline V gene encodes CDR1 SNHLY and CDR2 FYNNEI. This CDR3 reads CASSAQTVQPQHF. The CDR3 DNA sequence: TGTGCCAGCAGCGCGCAAACAGTGCAGCCCCAGCATTTT.

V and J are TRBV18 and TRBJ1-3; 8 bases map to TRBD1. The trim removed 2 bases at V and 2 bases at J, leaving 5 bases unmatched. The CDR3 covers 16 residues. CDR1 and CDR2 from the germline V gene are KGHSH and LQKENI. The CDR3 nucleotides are TGTGCCAGCTCACCAATCTCCAGGGGGCCTGGAAACACCATATATTTT. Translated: CASSPISRGPGNTIYF.

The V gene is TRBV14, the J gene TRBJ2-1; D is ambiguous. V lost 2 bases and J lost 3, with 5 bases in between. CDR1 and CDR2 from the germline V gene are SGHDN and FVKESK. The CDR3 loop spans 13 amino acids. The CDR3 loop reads CASSQKIYNEQFF. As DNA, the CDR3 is TGTGCCAGCAGCCAAAAAATCTACAATGAGCAGTTCTTC.

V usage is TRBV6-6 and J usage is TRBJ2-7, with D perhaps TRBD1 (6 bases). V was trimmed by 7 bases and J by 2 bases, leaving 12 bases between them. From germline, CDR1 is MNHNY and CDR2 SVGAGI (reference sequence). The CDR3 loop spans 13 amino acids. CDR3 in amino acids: CASKQGWTYEQYF. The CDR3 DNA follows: TGTGCCAGCAAACAGGGTTGGACCTACGAGCAGTACTTC.

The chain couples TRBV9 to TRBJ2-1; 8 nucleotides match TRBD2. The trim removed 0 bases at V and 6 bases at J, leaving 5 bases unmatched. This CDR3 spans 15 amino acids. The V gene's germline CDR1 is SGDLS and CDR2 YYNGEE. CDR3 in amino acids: CASSVGPSGSNEQFF. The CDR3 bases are TGTGCCAGCAGCGTAGGGCCTAGCGGGTCCAATGAGCAGTTCTTC.

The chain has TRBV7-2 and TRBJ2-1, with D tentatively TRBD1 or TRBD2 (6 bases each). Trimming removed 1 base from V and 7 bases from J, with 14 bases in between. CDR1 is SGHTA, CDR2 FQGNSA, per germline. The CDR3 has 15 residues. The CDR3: CASSLGGARSNEQFF. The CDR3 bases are TGTGCCAGCAGCTTAGGGGGGGCGCGGAGTAATGAGCAGTTCTTC.

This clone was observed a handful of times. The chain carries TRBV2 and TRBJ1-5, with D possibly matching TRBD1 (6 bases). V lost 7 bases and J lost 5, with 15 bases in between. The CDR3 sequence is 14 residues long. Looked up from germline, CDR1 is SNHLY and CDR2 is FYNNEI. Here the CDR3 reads CASTGEDSYQPQHF. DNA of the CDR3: TGTGCCAGCACGGGGGAGGACAGCTATCAGCCCCAGCATTTT.

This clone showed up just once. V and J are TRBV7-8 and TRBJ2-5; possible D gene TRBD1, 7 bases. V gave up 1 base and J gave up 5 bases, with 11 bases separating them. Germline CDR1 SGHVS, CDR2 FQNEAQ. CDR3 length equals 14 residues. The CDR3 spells CASSLVQGGETQYF. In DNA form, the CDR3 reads TGTGCCAGCAGCTTAGTGCAGGGGGGCGAGACCCAGTACTTC.

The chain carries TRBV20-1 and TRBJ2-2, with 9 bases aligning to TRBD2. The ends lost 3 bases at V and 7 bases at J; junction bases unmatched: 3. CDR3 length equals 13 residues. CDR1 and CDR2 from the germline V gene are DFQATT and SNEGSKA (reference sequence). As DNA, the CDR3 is TGCAGTGCTAGTCGCGGGAGGGACGGGGAGCTGTTTTTT. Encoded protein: CSASRGRDGELFF.

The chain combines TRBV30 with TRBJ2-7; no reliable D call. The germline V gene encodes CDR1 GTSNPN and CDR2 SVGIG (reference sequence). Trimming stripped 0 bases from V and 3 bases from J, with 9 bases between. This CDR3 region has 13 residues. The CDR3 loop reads CAWSVKGGYEQYF. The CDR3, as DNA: TGTGCCTGGAGTGTCAAGGGCGGCTACGAGCAGTACTTC.

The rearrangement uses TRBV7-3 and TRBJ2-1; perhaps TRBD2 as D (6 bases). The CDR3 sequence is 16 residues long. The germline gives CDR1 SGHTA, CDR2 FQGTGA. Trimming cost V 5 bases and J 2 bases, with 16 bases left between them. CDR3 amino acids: CASSPRGSGTYNEQFF. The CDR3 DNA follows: TGTGCCAGCAGCCCTCGGGGTAGCGGAACCTACAATGAGCAGTTCTTC. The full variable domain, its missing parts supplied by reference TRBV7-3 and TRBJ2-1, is GAGVSQTPSNKVTEKGKYVELRCDPISGHTALYWYRQSLGQGPEFLIYFQGTGAADDSGLPNDRFFAVRPEGSVSTLKIQRTERGDSAVYLCASSPRGSGTYNEQFFGPGTRLTVL.

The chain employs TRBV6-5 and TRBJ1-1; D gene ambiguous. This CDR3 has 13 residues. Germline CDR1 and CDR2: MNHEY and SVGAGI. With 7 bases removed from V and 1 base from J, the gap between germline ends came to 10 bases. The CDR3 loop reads CASIEGANTEAFF. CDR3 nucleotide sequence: TGTGCCAGCATAGAGGGTGCGAACACTGAAGCTTTCTTT.

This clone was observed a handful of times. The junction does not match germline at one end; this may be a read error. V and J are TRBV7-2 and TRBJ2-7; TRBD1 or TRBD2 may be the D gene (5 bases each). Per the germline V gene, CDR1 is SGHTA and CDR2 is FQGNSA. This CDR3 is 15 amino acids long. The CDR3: CASSLAGTYSYEQYF. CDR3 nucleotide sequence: TGTGCCAGCAGCCTAGCCGGGACGTACTCCTACGAGCAGTACTTC. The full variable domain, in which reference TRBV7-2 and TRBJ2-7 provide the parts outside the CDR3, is GAGVSQSPSNKVTEKGKDVELRCDPISGHTALYWYRQSLGQGLEFLIYFQGNSAPDKSGLPSDRFSAERTGGSVSTLTIQRTQQEDSAVYLCASSLAGTYSYEQYFGPGTRLTVT.

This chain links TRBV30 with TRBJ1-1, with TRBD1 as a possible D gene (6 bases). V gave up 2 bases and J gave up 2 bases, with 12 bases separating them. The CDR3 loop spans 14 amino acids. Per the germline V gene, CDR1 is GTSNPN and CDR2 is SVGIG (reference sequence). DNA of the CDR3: TGTGCCTGGAGTAATTACAGGGATAACACTGAAGCTTTCTTT. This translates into CAWSNYRDNTEAFF.

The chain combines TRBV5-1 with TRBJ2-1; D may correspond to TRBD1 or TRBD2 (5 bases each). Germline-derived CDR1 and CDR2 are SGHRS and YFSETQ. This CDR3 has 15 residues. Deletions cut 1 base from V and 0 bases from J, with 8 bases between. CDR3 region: CASSLTGRSYNEQFF. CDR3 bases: TGCGCCAGCAGCTTGACGGGGCGCTCCTACAATGAGCAGTTCTTC.

The CDR3 loop is CASSLEPGAEEKLFF. In DNA form, the CDR3 reads TGCGCCAGCAGCTTGGAGCCGGGGGCTGAGGAAAAACTGTTTTTT. The chain recombines TRBV5-1 with TRBJ1-4; D is perhaps TRBD1 (6 bases). Trimming took off 0 bases at V and 8 bases at J, with 14 bases between the two ends. CDR1 and CDR2 (germline): SGHRS, YFSETQ. The CDR3 length is 15 residues.

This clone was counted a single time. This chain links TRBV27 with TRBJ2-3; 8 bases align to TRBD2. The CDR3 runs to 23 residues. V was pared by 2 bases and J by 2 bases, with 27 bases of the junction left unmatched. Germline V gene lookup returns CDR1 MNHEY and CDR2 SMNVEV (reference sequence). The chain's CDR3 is CASSLAPSSVGTRSSRHTDTQYF. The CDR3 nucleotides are TGTGCCAGCAGTTTAGCACCCTCTTCCGTAGGGACTAGAAGTAGTAGGCACACAGATACGCAGTATTTT.

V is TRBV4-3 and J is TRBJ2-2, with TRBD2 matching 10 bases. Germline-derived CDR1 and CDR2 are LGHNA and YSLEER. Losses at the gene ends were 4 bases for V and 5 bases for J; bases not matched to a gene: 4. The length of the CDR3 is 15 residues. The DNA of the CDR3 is TGCGCCAGCAGCCGCGCTAGCGGGAGTACCGGGGAGCTGTTTTTT. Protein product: CASSRASGSTGELFF.

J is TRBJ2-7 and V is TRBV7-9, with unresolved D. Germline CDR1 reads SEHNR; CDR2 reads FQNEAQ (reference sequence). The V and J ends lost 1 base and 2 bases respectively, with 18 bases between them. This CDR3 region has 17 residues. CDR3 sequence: CASSLVWVEAIAYEQYF. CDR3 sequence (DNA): TGTGCCAGCAGCTTAGTTTGGGTCGAGGCAATTGCCTACGAGCAGTACTTC.

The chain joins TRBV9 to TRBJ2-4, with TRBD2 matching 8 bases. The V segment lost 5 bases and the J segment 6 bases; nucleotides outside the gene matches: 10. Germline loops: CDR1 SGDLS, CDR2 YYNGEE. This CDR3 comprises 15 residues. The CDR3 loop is CASSEPGLDPNIQYF. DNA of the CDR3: TGTGCCAGCAGTGAACCGGGACTAGATCCAAACATTCAGTACTTC.

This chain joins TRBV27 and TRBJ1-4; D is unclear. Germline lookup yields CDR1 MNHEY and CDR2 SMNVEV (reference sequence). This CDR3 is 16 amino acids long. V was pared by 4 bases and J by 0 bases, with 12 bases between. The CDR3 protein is CASSSVRPATNEKLFF. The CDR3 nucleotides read TGTGCCAGCAGTTCCGTAAGGCCAGCAACTAATGAAAAACTGTTTTTT. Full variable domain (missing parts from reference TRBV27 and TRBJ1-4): EAQVTQNPRYLITVTGKKLTVTCSQNMNHEYMSWYRQDPGLGLRQIYYSMNVEVTDKGDVPEGYKVSRKEKRNFPLILESPSPNQTSLYFCASSSVRPATNEKLFFGSGTQLSVL.

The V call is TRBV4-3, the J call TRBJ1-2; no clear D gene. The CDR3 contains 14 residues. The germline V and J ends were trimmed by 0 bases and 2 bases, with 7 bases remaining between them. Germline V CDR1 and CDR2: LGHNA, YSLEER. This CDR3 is CASSQDTGNYGYTF. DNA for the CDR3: TGCGCCAGCAGCCAAGATACCGGAAACTATGGCTACACCTTC.

The CDR3 DNA is TGTGCCAGCAGTTACGGGACAGTGCGCGGAAACACCATATATTTT. Protein sequence: CASSYGTVRGNTIYF. The rearrangement joins TRBV6-5 to TRBJ1-3; 7 bases fit TRBD1. This CDR3 comprises 15 residues. The germline gives CDR1 MNHEY, CDR2 SVGAGI. V lost 2 bases, J lost 4 bases, and 5 bases stayed unmatched.

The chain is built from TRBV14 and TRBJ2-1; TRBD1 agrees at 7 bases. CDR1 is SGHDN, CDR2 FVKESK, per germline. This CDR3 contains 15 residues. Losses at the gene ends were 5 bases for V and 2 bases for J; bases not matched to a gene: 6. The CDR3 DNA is TGTGCCAGCAGCAAATGGACAGGACCCTACAATGAGCAGTTCTTC. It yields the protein CASSKWTGPYNEQFF.

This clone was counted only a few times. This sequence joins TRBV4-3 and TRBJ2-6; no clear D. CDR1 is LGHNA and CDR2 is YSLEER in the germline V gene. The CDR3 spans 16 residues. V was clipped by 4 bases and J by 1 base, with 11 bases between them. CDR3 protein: CASSPAWGSGANVLTF. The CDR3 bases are TGCGCCAGCAGCCCCGCCTGGGGATCTGGGGCCAACGTCCTGACTTTC.